The entry below describes one T cell receptor (beta chain). Its antigen is not identified. These data are taken from a study of shared clonotypes between healthy human individuals. CDR1 SGHTA and CDR2 FQGTGA come from the germline V gene. Trimming took off 5 bases at V and 0 bases at J, with 11 bases between the two ends. There are 15 residues in the CDR3. Study-wide results and limits: Among donors, clonotype sharing was expected to be affected by sequencing depth.

Per the study methods: There were no quality scores in the junction-only immunoSEQ sequences, so filtering differed. The data were produced by immunoSEQ multiplex PCR, yet TCRdb's version contains in-frame clones alone and is incomplete. V and J calls and clone size follow that table, whereas D and trimming were derived from the DNA. The data contain roughly 1,500,000 clones, about 98.5% of them singletons. Study donors comprised healthy, HIV-negative adults devoid of recent acute infection or vaccination. The CD4+ fraction was divided into a CD45RA+ naive subset and a CD45RA-negative memory subset.

The specimen sequenced was naive CD4+ T cells sorted from blood. Sample subset: CD45RA+ positively selected. The genes are TRBV7-3 and TRBJ2-1; TRBD2 is a possible D gene (6 bases). The source of this sequence is a man younger than 45 in good health. Here the CDR3 DNA reads TGTGCCAGCAGCCGGGACTCGAGCTCCTACAATGAGCAGTTCTTC. Encoded protein: CASSRDSSSYNEQFF.